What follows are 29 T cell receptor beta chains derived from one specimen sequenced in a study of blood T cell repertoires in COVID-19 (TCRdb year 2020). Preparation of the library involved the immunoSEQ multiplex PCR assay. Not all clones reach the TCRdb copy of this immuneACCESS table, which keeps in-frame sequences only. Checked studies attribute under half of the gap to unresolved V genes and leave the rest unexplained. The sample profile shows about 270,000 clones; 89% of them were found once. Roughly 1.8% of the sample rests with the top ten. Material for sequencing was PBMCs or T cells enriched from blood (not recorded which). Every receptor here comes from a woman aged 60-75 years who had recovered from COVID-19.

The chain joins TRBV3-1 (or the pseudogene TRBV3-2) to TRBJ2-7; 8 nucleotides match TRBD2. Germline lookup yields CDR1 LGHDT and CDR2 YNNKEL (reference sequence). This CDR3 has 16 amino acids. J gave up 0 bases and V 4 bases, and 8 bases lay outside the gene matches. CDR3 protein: CASSPRDGGASYEQYF. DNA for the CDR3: TGTGCCAGCAGCCCCAGGGACGGGGGGGCCTCCTACGAGCAGTACTTC.

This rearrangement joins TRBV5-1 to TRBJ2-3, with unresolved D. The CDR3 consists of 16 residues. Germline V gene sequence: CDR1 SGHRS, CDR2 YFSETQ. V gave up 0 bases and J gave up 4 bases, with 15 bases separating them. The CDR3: CASSLGSGLAADTQYF. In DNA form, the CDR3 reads TGCGCCAGCAGCTTGGGGTCTGGGTTAGCCGCAGATACGCAGTATTTT.

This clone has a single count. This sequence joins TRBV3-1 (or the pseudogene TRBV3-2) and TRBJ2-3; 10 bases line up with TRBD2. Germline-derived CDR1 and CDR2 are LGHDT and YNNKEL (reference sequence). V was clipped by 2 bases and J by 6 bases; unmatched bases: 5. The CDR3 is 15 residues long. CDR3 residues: CASSQSGGVWDTQYF. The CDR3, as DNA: TGTGCCAGCAGCCAAAGCGGGGGGGTCTGGGATACGCAGTATTTT.

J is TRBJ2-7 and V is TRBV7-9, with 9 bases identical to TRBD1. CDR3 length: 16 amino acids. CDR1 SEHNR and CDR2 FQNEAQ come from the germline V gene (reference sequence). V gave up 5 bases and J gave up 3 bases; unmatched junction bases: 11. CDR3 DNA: TGTGCCAGCAGCCCTTCAGGGACAGGGATCTTCTACGAGCAGTACTTC. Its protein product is CASSPSGTGIFYEQYF.

CDR3 loop: CASSFGPLGWYEQYF. Here the CDR3 DNA reads TGTGCCAGCAGCTTTGGGCCCCTGGGTTGGTACGAGCAGTACTTC. The chain joins TRBV7-2 to TRBJ2-7; no definite D call. The germline V and J ends were trimmed by 3 bases and 4 bases, with 16 bases remaining between them. This CDR3 comprises 15 residues. Germline lookup yields CDR1 SGHTA and CDR2 FQGNSA.

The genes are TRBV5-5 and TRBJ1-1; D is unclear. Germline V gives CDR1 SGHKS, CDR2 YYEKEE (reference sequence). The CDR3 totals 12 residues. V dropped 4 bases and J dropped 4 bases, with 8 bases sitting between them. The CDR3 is CASSRRSTEAFF. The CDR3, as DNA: TGTGCCAGCAGCCGAAGGAGCACTGAAGCTTTCTTT.

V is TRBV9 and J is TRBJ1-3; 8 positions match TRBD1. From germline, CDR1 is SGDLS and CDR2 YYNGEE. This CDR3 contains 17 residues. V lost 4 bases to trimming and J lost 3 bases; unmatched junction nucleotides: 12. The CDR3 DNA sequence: TGTGCCAGCAGCCTCTGGACAGGGAATCAAGTTGGAAACACCATATATTTT. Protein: CASSLWTGNQVGNTIYF.

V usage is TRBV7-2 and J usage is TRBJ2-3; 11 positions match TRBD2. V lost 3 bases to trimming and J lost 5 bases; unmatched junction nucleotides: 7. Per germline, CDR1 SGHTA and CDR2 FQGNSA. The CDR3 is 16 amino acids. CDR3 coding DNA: TGTGCCAGCAGCTTGCTAGCGGGAGGCTTCAAAGATACGCAGTATTTT. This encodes CASSLLAGGFKDTQYF.

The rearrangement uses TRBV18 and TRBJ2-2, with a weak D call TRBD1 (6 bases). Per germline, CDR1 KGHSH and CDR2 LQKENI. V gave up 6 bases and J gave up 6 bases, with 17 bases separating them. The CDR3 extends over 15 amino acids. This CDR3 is CASSSPGDGAGELFF. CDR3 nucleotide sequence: TGTGCCAGCTCGAGCCCAGGGGACGGCGCCGGGGAGCTGTTTTTT.

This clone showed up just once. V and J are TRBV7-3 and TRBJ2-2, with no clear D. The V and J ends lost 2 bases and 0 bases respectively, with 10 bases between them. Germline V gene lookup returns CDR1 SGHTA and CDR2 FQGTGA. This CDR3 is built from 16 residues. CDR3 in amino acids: CASSLEQPSNTGELFF. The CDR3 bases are TGTGCCAGCAGCTTAGAACAGCCTTCGAACACCGGGGAGCTGTTTTTT. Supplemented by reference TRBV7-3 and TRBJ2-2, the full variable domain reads GAGVSQTPSNKVTEKGKYVELRCDPISGHTALYWYRQSLGQGPEFLIYFQGTGAADDSGLPNDRFFAVRPEGSVSTLKIQRTERGDSAVYLCASSLEQPSNTGELFFGEGSRLTVL.

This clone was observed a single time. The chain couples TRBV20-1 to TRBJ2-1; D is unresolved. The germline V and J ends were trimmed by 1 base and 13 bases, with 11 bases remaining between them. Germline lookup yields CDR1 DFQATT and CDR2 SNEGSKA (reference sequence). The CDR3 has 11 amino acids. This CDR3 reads CSARGDSTQFF. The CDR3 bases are TGCAGTGCTAGAGGCGACTCTACACAGTTCTTC.

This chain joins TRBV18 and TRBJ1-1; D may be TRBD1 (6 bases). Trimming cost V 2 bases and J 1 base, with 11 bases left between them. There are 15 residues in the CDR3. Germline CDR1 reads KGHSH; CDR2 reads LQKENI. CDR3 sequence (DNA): TGTGCCAGCTCACCATGGACAGCTACGAACACTGAAGCTTTCTTT. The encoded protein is CASSPWTATNTEAFF.

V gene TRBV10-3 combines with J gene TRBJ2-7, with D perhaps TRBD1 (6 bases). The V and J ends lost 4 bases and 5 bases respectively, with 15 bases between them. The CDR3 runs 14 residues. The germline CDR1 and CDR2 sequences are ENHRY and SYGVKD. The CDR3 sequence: CAISVGDNGNEQYF. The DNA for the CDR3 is TGTGCCATCAGTGTAGGGGACAACGGCAACGAGCAGTACTTC.

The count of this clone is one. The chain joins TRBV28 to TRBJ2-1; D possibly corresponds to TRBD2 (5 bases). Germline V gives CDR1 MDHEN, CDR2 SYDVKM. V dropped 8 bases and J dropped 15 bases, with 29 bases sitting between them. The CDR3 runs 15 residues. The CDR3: CASQLDSDKPPFWFF. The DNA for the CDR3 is TGTGCCAGCCAACTAGATAGTGACAAGCCCCCCTTTTGGTTCTTC.

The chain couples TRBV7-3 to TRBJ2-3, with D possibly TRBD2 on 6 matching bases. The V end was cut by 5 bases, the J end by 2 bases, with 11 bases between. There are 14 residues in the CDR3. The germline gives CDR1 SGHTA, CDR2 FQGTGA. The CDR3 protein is CASSTGLYTDTQYF. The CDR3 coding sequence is TGTGCCAGCAGCACGGGACTCTACACAGATACGCAGTATTTT. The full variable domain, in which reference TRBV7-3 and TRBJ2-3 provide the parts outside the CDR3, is GAGVSQTPSNKVTEKGKYVELRCDPISGHTALYWYRQSLGQGPEFLIYFQGTGAADDSGLPNDRFFAVRPEGSVSTLKIQRTERGDSAVYLCASSTGLYTDTQYFGPGTRLTVL.

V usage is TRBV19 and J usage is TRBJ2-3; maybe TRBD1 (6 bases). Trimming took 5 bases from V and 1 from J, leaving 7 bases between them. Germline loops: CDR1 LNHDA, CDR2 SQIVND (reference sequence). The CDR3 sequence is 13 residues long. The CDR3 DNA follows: TGTGCCAGTAGTTGGACAGGCACAGATACGCAGTATTTT. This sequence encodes CASSWTGTDTQYF.

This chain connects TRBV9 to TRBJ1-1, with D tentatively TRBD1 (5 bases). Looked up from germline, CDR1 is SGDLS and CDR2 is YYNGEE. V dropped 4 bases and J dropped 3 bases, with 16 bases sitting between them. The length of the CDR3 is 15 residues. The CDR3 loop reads CASSQSAGPYTEAFF. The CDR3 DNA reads TGTGCCAGCAGCCAGAGTGCAGGGCCCTACACTGAAGCTTTCTTT.

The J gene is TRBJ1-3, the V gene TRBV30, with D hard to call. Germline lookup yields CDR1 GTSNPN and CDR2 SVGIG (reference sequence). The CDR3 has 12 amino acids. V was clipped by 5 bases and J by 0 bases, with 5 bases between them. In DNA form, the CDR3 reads TGTGCCTGGGCCCTCTCTGGAAACACCATATATTTT. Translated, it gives CAWALSGNTIYF.

The CDR3: CASSLVQGAEAFF. Written as DNA, the CDR3 is TGTGCCAGCAGTTTAGTACAGGGGGCTGAAGCTTTCTTT. The chain uses TRBV28 and TRBJ1-1, with 8 positions matching TRBD1. The germline V gene encodes CDR1 MDHEN and CDR2 SYDVKM. The CDR3 consists of 13 residues. J gave up 6 bases and V 2 bases, and 2 bases lay outside the gene matches.

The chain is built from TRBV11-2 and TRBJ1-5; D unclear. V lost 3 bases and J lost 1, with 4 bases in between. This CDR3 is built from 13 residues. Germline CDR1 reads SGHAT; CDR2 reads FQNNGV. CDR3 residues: CASSFTSNQPQHF. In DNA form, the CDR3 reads TGTGCCAGCAGCTTTACAAGCAATCAGCCCCAGCATTTT.

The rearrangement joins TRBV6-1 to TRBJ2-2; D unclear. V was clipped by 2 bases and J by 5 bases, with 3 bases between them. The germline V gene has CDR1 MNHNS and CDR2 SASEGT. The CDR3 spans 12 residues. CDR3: CASSEQTGELFF. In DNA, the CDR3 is TGTGCCAGCAGTGAACAAACCGGGGAGCTGTTTTTT.

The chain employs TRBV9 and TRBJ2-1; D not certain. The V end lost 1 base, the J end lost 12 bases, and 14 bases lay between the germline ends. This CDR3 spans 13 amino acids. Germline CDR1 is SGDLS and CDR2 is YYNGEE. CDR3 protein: CASSVPYLSRQFF. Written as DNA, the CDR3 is TGTGCCAGCAGCGTACCCTATCTCTCGAGGCAGTTCTTC.

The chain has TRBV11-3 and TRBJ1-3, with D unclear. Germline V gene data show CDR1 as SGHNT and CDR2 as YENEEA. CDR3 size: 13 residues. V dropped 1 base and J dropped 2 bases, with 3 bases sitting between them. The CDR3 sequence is CASSLAAGNTIYF. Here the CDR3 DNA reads TGTGCCAGCAGCTTAGCGGCTGGAAACACCATATATTTT.

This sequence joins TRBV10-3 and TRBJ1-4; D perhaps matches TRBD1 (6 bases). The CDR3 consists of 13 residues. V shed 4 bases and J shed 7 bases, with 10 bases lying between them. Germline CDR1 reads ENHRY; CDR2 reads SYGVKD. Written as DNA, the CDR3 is TGTGCCATCAGTGGGGGGCGAGGTGAAAAACTGTTTTTT. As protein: CAISGGRGEKLFF.

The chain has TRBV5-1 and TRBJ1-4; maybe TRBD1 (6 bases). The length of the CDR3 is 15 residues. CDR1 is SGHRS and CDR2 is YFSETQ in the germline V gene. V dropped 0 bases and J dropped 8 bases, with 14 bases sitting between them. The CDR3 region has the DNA TGCGCCAGCAGCTTGGCCGGGACACCCCAGGAAAAACTGTTTTTT. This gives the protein CASSLAGTPQEKLFF.

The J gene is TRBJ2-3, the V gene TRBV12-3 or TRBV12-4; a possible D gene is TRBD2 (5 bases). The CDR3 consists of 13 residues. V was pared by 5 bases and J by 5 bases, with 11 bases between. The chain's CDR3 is CASSLAGVDTQYF. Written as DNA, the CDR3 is TGTGCCAGCAGTCTCGCGGGCGTAGATACGCAGTATTTT.

CDR3: CASSVYSDNEQFF. The CDR3 DNA sequence: TGTGCCAGCAGTGTATACTCTGACAATGAGCAGTTCTTC. V and J are TRBV2 and TRBJ2-1; D not certain. This CDR3 has 13 residues. With 4 bases removed from V and 5 bases from J, the gap between germline ends came to 9 bases. In germline, CDR1 is SNHLY, CDR2 FYNNEI.

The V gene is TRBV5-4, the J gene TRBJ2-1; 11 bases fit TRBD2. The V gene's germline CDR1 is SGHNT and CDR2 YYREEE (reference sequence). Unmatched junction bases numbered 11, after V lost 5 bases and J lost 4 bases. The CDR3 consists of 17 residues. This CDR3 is CASRERASGGNYNEQFF. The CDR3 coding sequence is TGTGCCAGCAGGGAGCGGGCTAGCGGGGGGAATTACAATGAGCAGTTCTTC.

This CDR3 is CASSIDLLTRVEQYF. DNA for the CDR3: TGTGCCAGTAGTATAGACCTCTTGACTAGGGTCGAGCAGTACTTC. The chain is built from TRBV19 and TRBJ2-7, with D possibly TRBD2 on 6 matching bases. The CDR3 contains 15 residues. V shed 0 bases and J shed 6 bases, with 15 bases lying between them. The germline V gene encodes CDR1 LNHDA and CDR2 SQIVND (reference sequence).